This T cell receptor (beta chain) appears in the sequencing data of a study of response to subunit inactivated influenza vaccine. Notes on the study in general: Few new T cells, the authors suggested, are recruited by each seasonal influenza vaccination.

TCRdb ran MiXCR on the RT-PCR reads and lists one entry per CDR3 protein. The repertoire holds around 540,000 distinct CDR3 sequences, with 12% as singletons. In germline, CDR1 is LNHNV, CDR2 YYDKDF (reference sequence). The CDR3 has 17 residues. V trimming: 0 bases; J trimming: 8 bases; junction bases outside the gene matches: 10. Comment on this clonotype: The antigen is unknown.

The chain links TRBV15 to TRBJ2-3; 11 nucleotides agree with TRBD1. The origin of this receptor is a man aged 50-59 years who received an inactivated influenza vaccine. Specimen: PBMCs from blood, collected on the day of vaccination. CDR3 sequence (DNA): TGTGCCACCAGCAGAGATATTGGGACAGGGGGAGTCGTTACGCAGTATTTT. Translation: CATSRDIGTGGVVTQYF.